Listed here are 25 T cell receptor beta chains from one sample, sequenced in a study of CD8 T cells in ankylosing spondylitis. TCRdb analysed the 5' RACE reads with MiXCR anew, one entry per CDR3 protein. The data hold 200,000 to 250,000 distinct CDR3 sequences, with about 10% observed a single time. Material: blood, either unsorted or a sorted T cell fraction (not recorded which). The receptors were gathered from a male donor with ankylosing spondylitis or in good health (not recorded which).

The J gene is TRBJ1-5, the V gene TRBV20-1; D unclear. V was cut by 0 bases and J by 7 bases, with 16 bases left in between. The CDR3 extends over 15 amino acids. From germline, CDR1 is DFQATT and CDR2 SNEGSKA (reference sequence). CDR3 DNA sequence: TGCAGTGCTAGAGATATGGACGGCGGCGGGCAGCCCCAGCATTTT. Translating it yields CSARDMDGGGQPQHF.

This clonotype was observed at least ten times. The chain carries TRBV4-1 and TRBJ1-6, with D tentatively TRBD1 (6 bases). Germline CDR1 is MGHRA and CDR2 is YSYEKL. There are 17 residues in the CDR3. V lost 2 bases and J lost 7, with 18 bases in between. The DNA of the CDR3 is TGCGCCAGCAGCCAACCAAACGGCGGGACACCGAATTCACCCCTCCACTTT. Translated, it gives CASSQPNGGTPNSPLHF.

Ten or more counts support this clonotype. J is TRBJ1-3 and V is TRBV12-3 or TRBV12-4; D may be TRBD1 (5 bases). This CDR3 comprises 16 residues. V lost 7 bases and J lost 2, with 18 bases in between. The CDR3 DNA reads as TGTGCCAGCACGAGATTTGGTCAGGGTGCTGGAAACACCATATATTTT. Its protein product is CASTRFGQGAGNTIYF.

Ten or more counts support this clonotype. The chain couples TRBV29-1 to TRBJ2-7, with 9 bases that match TRBD2. The CDR3 is made up of 13 amino acids. The J segment lost 3 bases and the V segment lost 5 bases, leaving 5 bases of the junction unmatched. Germline CDR1 reads SQVTM; CDR2 reads ANQGSEA. CDR3 region: CSVYSGSIYEQYF. The CDR3 DNA reads TGCAGCGTTTATAGCGGGAGTATCTACGAGCAGTACTTC.

As concerns this clonotype: A single base separates this from a much larger clone, so it may be a read error. The rearrangement links TRBV4-2 to TRBJ2-1; TRBD1 aligns across 7 bases. Germline V gene data show CDR1 as LGHNA and CDR2 as YNFKEQ. The CDR3 length is 15 residues. The CDR3 spells CVSSRRQGSYNEQFF. Written as DNA, the CDR3 is TGTGTCAGCAGCCGGAGACAGGGCTCCTACAATGAGCAGTTCTTC.

The genes are TRBV5-4 and TRBJ2-2, with D perhaps TRBD1 (5 bases). In germline, CDR1 is SGHNT, CDR2 YYREEE (reference sequence). The CDR3 consists of 16 residues. V was cut by 2 bases and J by 4 bases, with 15 bases left in between. The CDR3 sequence: CASSLVFQGGTGELFF. The CDR3 DNA follows: TGTGCCAGCAGCTTAGTCTTCCAGGGTGGCACCGGGGAGCTGTTTTTT.

This clonotype has at least ten counts. The chain is built from TRBV4-2 and TRBJ2-3, with 9 bases that match TRBD2. V dropped 4 bases and J dropped 2; count of bases not matched to a gene: 13. Germline CDR1 LGHNA, CDR2 YNFKEQ. CDR3 size: 18 residues. CDR3 bases: TGTGCCAGCAGCCCGGGGACTAGCTCCCGAGGGTACACAGATACGCAGTATTTT. Translating it yields CASSPGTSSRGYTDTQYF.

This clonotype has ten or more counts. The chain uses TRBV5-1 and TRBJ2-7, with 9 bases aligning to TRBD1. Trimming took 4 bases from V and 3 from J; bases not matched to a gene: 5. CDR1 is SGHRS, CDR2 YFSETQ, per germline. The CDR3 is 14 residues long. CDR3 residues: CASSLGTGHYEQYF. The CDR3 DNA is TGCGCCAGCAGCCTCGGGACAGGGCACTACGAGCAGTACTTC.

This chain joins TRBV5-1 and TRBJ2-1; 7 bases map to TRBD2. CDR1 is SGHRS, CDR2 YFSETQ, per germline. This CDR3 has 14 residues. The V segment lost 3 bases and the J segment 5 bases; nucleotides outside the gene matches: 5. The CDR3 region is CASSWRLADNEQFF. The CDR3 region has the DNA TGCGCCAGCAGCTGGCGGCTAGCGGACAATGAGCAGTTCTTC.

As for this clonotype: An end of the junction differs from the germline gene, which may be a read error. This sequence joins TRBV7-2 and TRBJ2-3; no firm D call. The germline V gene has CDR1 SGHTA and CDR2 FQGNSA. The CDR3 is 15 residues long. CDR3 sequence (DNA): TGTGCCAGCAGCCAGAGCTCCACATACACAGATACACAGTATTTT. Amino acids: CASSQSSTYTDTQYF. The full variable domain, completed using reference TRBV7-2 and TRBJ2-3, is GAGVSQSPSNKVTEKGKDVELRCDPISGHTALYWYRQSLGQGLEFLIYFQGNSAPDKSGLPSDRFSAERTGGSVSTLTIQRTQQEDSAVYLCASSQSSTYTDTQYFGPGTRLTVL.

The chain links TRBV6-5 to TRBJ2-3, with D uncertain. V gave up 5 bases and J gave up 6 bases, with 15 bases separating them. This CDR3 is built from 14 residues. In germline, CDR1 is MNHEY, CDR2 SVGAGI. This CDR3 is CASSPSVEVDTQYF. The CDR3 region has the DNA TGTGCCAGCAGTCCCTCCGTAGAGGTTGATACGCAGTATTTT.

In this sample, this clonotype turned up many times. The chain's CDR3 is CASSSGNKFYGYTF. The CDR3 nucleotides read TGTGCCAGTTCCTCAGGAAACAAGTTCTATGGCTACACCTTC. The chain joins TRBV6-1 to TRBJ1-2; D remains unclear. This CDR3 has 14 residues. The germline V gene encodes CDR1 MNHNS and CDR2 SASEGT. Trimming removed 9 bases from V and 4 bases from J, with 18 bases in between.

This clonotype has ten or more counts. The gene calls are TRBV6-1 and TRBJ2-5, with 7 positions matching TRBD1. The CDR3 extends over 14 amino acids. The germline V gene encodes CDR1 MNHNS and CDR2 SASEGT. V trimming: 6 bases; J trimming: 2 bases; junction bases outside the gene matches: 6. CDR3 in amino acids: CASSPGDRQETQYF. CDR3 in DNA: TGTGCCAGCAGCCCTGGGGACAGACAAGAGACCCAGTACTTC.

The table lists this clonotype with a few counts. V usage is TRBV6-1 and J usage is TRBJ2-7, with D unclear. Germline V lookup: CDR1 MNHNS, CDR2 SASEGT. The CDR3 is 14 residues long. The V end was cut by 6 bases, the J end by 2 bases, with 14 bases between. The CDR3 DNA sequence: TGTGCCAGCAGCCGGACGGACGGTCCCTACGAGCAGTACTTC. This gives the protein CASSRTDGPYEQYF.

This clonotype was found many times. V usage is TRBV5-1 and J usage is TRBJ2-3, with D perhaps given as TRBD1 or TRBD2 (6 bases each). The CDR3 is 17 residues long. Trimming shortened V by 4 bases and J by 4 bases, and 22 bases separated the two germline ends. Germline loops: CDR1 SGHRS, CDR2 YFSETQ. The CDR3 sequence: CASSPGGATGMSDTQYF. CDR3 DNA sequence: TGCGCCAGCAGCCCCGGGGGCGCCACCGGGATGTCAGATACGCAGTATTTT.

This clonotype was recorded at least ten times. The V gene is TRBV12-3 or TRBV12-4, the J gene TRBJ1-1; a weak D match, TRBD1 (5 bases). The CDR3 has 15 amino acids. Trimming pared 9 bases from V and 3 bases from J, leaving 20 bases between. CDR3 in DNA: TGTGCCAGTAAGACCATTCGAGACAGTCACACTGAAGCTTTCTTT. This sequence encodes CASKTIRDSHTEAFF.

J is TRBJ2-7 and V is TRBV12-3 or TRBV12-4, with a possible D match to TRBD2 (6 bases). This CDR3 has 16 amino acids. The V end was cut by 6 bases, the J end by 0 bases, with 18 bases between. DNA of the CDR3: TGTGCCAGCAGGAGAGACGGGACGGGGGTCTCCTACGAGCAGTACTTC. Its translation is CASRRDGTGVSYEQYF.

This clonotype was seen repeatedly, ten times or more. This chain links TRBV6-1 with TRBJ1-1; TRBD1 might be the D (5 bases). Between the trimmed V and J ends, which lost 7 bases and 5 bases, there was a span of 17 bases. The CDR3 consists of 14 residues. Germline CDR1 and CDR2: MNHNS and SASEGT. The CDR3 bases are TGTGCCAGCAAGGTCGCGGGGGTGGGGACTGAAGCTTTCTTT. Residues: CASKVAGVGTEAFF.

The chain joins TRBV7-3 to TRBJ2-1; maybe TRBD2 (5 bases). The V and J ends lost 0 bases and 9 bases respectively, with 9 bases between them. This CDR3 has 13 residues. Germline loops: CDR1 SGHTA, CDR2 FQGTGA. CDR3 DNA: TGTGCCAGCAGCTTAACGAGGGTGGGTGAGCAGTTCTTC. This codes for CASSLTRVGEQFF.

V is TRBV7-2 and J is TRBJ2-7, with 11 bases identical to TRBD2. There are 16 residues in the CDR3. Germline V CDR1 and CDR2: SGHTA, FQGNSA. The ends lost 3 bases at V and 0 bases at J; junction bases unmatched: 4. The CDR3 DNA sequence: TGTGCCAGCAGCTTGGGGACTAGCGGAAGCTCCTACGAGCAGTACTTC. Its translation is CASSLGTSGSSYEQYF. The variable domain in full, with the rest retrieved from reference TRBV7-2 and TRBJ2-7, is GAGVSQSPSNKVTEKGKDVELRCDPISGHTALYWYRQSLGQGLEFLIYFQGNSAPDKSGLPSDRFSAERTGGSVSTLTIQRTQQEDSAVYLCASSLGTSGSSYEQYFGPGTRLTVT.

This clonotype was counted many times. The rearrangement links TRBV6-4 to TRBJ2-3; D remains ambiguous. This CDR3 is 14 amino acids long. V was trimmed by 2 bases and J by 1 base, leaving 7 bases between them. Germline values: CDR1 MRHNA, CDR2 SNTAGT. CDR3 DNA: TGTGCCAGCAGTGACGCCCCAGGCACAGATACGCAGTATTTT. It translates to CASSDAPGTDTQYF.

This clonotype appeared many times. The V call is TRBV12-3 or TRBV12-4, the J call TRBJ1-1; unclear D gene. CDR3 length: 13 amino acids. Trimming stripped 3 bases from V and 1 base from J, with 6 bases between. The CDR3 reads CASSFLENTEAFF. The DNA of the CDR3 is TGTGCCAGCAGTTTTTTAGAGAACACTGAAGCTTTCTTT.

This rearrangement joins TRBV6-1 to TRBJ2-5; 8 bases fit TRBD2. Germline CDR1 MNHNS, CDR2 SASEGT. CDR3 size: 14 residues. V lost 5 bases, J lost 4 bases, and 6 bases stayed unmatched. In DNA form, the CDR3 reads TGTGCCAGCAGTCCCGGGACTAGAGCAGAGACCCAGTACTTC. Translated, it gives CASSPGTRAETQYF.

The CDR3 DNA follows: TGTGCCAGCAGCTTCGGACAGGGGGATGGCTACACCTTC. This gives the protein CASSFGQGDGYTF. V is TRBV5-6 and J is TRBJ1-2, with 10 bases that match TRBD1. J lost 6 bases, V lost 2 bases, and 1 base had no gene match. The CDR3 loop spans 13 amino acids. Germline loops: CDR1 SGHDT, CDR2 YYEEEE.

This clonotype was seen at least ten times. The J gene is TRBJ2-2, the V gene TRBV5-1, with D perhaps matching TRBD2 (5 bases). V lost 6 bases, J lost 0 bases, and 9 bases lay in between. The CDR3 length is 14 residues. Looked up from germline, CDR1 is SGHRS and CDR2 is YFSETQ. The CDR3 loop is CASTSLSNTGELFF. CDR3 nucleotides: TGCGCCAGCACTAGCCTTTCGAACACCGGGGAGCTGTTTTTT.